This TCR beta chain was profiled in a study of shared clonotypes between healthy human individuals. Findings and caveats of the study: In general, naive subsets displayed greater estimated richness than memory subsets did.

Deletions cut 2 bases from V and 12 bases from J, with 15 bases between. Germline CDR1 is SGHDT and CDR2 is YYEEEE. The length of the CDR3 is 13 residues. Terminally differentiated effector memory CD45RA+ cells were excluded from the naive CD8 cells, which were CD45RO-negative and positively selected for CCR7. Replicate PCRs run on sorted subsets employed about 220 ng DNA, roughly 30,000 T cell genomes. Clones were read by immunoSEQ multiplex PCR, and TCRdb kept only the in-frame ones, dropping some. The sample lists 600,000 or so clones; approximately 95% were seen once. As regards this clone: Antigen specificity is unknown.

V is TRBV5-6 and J is TRBJ2-1, with D perhaps TRBD2 (6 bases). The receptor was derived from a woman in her twenties or thirties in good health. What was sequenced was naive CD8+ T cells sorted from blood. The CDR3 DNA follows: TGTGCCAGCAGCTTTTCTGTTCAGGGAGGGCAGTTCTTC. Translated, it gives CASSFSVQGGQFF.